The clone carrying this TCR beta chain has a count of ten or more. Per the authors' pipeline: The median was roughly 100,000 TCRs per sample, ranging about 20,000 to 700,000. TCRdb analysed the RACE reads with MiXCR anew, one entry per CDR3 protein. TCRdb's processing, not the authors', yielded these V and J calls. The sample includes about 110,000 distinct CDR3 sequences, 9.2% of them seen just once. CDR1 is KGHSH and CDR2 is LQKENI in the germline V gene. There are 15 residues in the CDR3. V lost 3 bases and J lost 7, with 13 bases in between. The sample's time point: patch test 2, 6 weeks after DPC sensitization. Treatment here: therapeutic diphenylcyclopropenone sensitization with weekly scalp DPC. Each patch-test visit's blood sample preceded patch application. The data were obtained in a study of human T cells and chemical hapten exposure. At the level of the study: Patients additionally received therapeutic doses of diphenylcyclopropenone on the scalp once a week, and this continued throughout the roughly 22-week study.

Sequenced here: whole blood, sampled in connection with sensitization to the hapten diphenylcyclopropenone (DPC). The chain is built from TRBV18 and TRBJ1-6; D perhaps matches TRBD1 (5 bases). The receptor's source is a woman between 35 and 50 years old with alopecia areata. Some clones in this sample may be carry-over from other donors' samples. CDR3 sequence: CASSPRDLQNSPLHF. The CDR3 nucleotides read TGTGCCAGCTCACCGAGGGACCTCCAGAATTCACCCCTCCACTTT.